The 2 T cell receptor beta chains reported below all come from one sample, sequenced in a study of cytomegalovirus exposure and HLA in healthy donors. With 60 Vbeta and 13 Jbeta primers, the PCR was carried out. Profiled with immunoSEQ multiplex PCR; TCRdb holds only in-frame clones, not every one. This listing includes about 200,000 clones. Sequencing used PBMCs. Receptors originate from a girl aged 2-10 years in good health and CMV-seropositive.

This chain uses TRBV29-1 with TRBJ2-5; 7 nucleotides line up with TRBD2. The J call may be wrong; the DNA end is better matched by TRBJ2-7. CDR1 is SQVTM and CDR2 is ANQGSEA in the germline V gene. There are 15 residues in the CDR3. CDR3 region: CSVGLGGKVDYEQYF. The CDR3 bases are TGCAGCGTTGGGTTGGGGGGGAAGGTCGACTACGAGCAGTACTTC.

This chain connects TRBV18 to TRBJ2-7, with D tentatively TRBD2 (5 bases). The ends were cut back, 6 bases at V and 0 bases at J, with 9 bases in the middle. CDR3 length equals 13 residues. Germline V gene data show CDR1 as KGHSH and CDR2 as LQKENI. This CDR3 is CASSPGNSYEQYF. The CDR3 nucleotides are TGTGCCAGCTCGCCGGGAAACTCCTACGAGCAGTACTTC.